Reported below is one TCR beta chain. Its target is unknown. Germline-derived CDR1 and CDR2 are MNHNS and SASEGT. V lost 7 bases and J lost 10, with 23 bases in between. The CDR3 consists of 15 residues. This record belongs to a study of cytomegalovirus exposure and HLA in healthy donors. PCR primers comprised 60 Vbeta and 13 Jbeta primers. Profiled with immunoSEQ multiplex PCR; TCRdb holds only in-frame clones, not every one. Among approximately 190,000 clones, about 85% were seen once, and the ten largest hold 3.5% to 4%. Study-wide points: Some V segments, including TRBV6-2 and TRBV6-3, were excluded as indistinguishable.

The sequence came from a man aged 45-65 years in good health and CMV-seronegative. The sequencing input was PBMCs. This chain joins TRBV6-1 and TRBJ2-1; D is possibly TRBD2 (5 bases). For the CDR3, the DNA is TGTGCCAGCACCCCCGGGGTAGTAATGCGCGGCGAGCAGTTCTTC. Translated, it gives CASTPGVVMRGEQFF.